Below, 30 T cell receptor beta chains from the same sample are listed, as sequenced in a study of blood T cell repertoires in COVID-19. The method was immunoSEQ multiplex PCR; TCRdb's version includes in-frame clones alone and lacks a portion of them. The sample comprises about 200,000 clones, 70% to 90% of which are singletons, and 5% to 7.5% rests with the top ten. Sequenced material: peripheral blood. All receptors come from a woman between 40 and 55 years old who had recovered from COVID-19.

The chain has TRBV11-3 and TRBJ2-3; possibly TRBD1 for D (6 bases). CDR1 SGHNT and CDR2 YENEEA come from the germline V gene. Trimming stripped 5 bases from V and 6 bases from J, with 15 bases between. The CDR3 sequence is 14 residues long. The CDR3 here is CASSPRWGPDTQYF. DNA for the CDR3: TGTGCCAGCAGCCCCCGGTGGGGGCCCGATACGCAGTATTTT.

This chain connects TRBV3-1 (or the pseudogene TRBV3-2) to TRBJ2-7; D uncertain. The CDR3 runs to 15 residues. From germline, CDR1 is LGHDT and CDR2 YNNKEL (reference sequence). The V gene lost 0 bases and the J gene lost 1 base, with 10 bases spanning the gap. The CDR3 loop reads CASSQDVSWSYEQYF. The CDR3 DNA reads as TGTGCCAGCAGCCAAGATGTCAGTTGGTCCTACGAGCAGTACTTC.

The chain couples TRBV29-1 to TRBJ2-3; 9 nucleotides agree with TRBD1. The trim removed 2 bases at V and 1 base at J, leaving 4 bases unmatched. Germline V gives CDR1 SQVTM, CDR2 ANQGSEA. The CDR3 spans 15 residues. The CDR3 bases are TGCAGCGTTGAATCGTACAGGGGGCGCACAGATACGCAGTATTTT. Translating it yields CSVESYRGRTDTQYF.

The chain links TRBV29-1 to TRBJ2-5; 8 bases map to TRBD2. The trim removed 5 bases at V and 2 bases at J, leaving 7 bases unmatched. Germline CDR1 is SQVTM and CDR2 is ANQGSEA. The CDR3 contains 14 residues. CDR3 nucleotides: TGCAGCGTTTTAGCGGGAAACGTACAAGAGACCCAGTACTTC. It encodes CSVLAGNVQETQYF.

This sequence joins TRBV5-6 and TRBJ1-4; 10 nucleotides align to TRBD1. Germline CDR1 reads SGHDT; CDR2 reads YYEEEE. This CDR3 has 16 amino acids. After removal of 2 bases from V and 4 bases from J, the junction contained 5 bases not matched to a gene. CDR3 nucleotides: TGTGCCAGCAGCTTTCTACGGACAGGGGGTAATGAAAAACTGTTTTTT. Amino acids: CASSFLRTGGNEKLFF.

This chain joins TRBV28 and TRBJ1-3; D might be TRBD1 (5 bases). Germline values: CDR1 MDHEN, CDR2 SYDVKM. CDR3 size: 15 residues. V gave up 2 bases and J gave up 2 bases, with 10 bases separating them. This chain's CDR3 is CASSLAQATGNTIYF. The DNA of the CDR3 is TGTGCCAGCAGTTTAGCACAGGCTACTGGAAACACCATATATTTT.

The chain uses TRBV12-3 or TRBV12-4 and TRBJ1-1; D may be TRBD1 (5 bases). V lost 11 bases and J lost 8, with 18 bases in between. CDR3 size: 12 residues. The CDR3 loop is CASRSGPLEAFF. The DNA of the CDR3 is TGTGCCTCTCGGTCAGGGCCCCTCGAAGCTTTCTTT.

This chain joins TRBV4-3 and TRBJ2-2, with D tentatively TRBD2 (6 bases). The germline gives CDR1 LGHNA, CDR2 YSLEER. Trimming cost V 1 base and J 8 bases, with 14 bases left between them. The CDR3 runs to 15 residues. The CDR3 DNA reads TGCGCCAGCAGCCAAGTATTACTAGCTCTTGGGGAGCTGTTTTTT. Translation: CASSQVLLALGELFF.

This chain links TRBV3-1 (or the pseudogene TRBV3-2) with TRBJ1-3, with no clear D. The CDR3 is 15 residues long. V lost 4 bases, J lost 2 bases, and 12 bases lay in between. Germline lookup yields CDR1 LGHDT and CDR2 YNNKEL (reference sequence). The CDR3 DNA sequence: TGTGCCAGCAGCCTGACAATCTCTGCTGGAAACACCATATATTTT. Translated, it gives CASSLTISAGNTIYF.

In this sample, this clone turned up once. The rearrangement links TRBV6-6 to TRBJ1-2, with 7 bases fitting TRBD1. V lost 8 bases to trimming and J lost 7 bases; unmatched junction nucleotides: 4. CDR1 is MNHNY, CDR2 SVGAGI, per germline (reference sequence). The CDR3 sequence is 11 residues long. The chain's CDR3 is CASEGAGGYTF. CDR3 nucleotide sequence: TGTGCCAGCGAGGGGGCAGGTGGCTACACCTTC.

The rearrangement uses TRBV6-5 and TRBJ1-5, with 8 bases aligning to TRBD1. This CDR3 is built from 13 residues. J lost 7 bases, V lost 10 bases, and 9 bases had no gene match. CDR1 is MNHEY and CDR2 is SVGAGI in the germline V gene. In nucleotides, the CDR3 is TGTGCCATGGGGACAGGCCCCACACAGCCCCAGCATTTT. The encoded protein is CAMGTGPTQPQHF.

The CDR3: CATSDRTSGRAFPEQYF. The CDR3 DNA reads TGTGCCACCAGTGACCGGACTAGCGGGAGGGCCTTTCCCGAGCAGTACTTC. The chain carries TRBV24-1 and TRBJ2-7; 15 nucleotides match TRBD2. The CDR3 is made up of 17 amino acids. Trimming cost V 4 bases and J 6 bases; bases outside gene matches: 9. The germline V gene has CDR1 KGHDR and CDR2 SFDVKD.

CDR3 sequence reads: CASSEARPSVGELFF. CDR3 nucleotide sequence: TGTGCCAGCAGTGAAGCGAGGCCTAGTGTCGGGGAGCTGTTTTTT. The chain is built from TRBV2 and TRBJ2-2; D unresolved. CDR1 is SNHLY, CDR2 FYNNEI, per germline. CDR3 length equals 15 residues. V dropped 0 bases and J dropped 7 bases, with 12 bases sitting between them.

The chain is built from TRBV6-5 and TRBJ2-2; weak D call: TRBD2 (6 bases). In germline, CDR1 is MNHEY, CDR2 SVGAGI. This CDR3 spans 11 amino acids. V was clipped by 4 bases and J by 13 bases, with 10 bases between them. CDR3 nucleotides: TGTGCCAGCAGTTTCGCGGGGAGGCTGTTTTTT. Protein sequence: CASSFAGRLFF.

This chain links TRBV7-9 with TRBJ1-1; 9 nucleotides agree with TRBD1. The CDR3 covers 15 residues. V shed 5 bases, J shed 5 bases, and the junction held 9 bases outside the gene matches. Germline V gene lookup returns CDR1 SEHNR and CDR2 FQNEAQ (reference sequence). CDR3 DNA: TGTGCCAGCAGCCTACTGGACAGGGGAGGAACTGAAGCTTTCTTT. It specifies CASSLLDRGGTEAFF.

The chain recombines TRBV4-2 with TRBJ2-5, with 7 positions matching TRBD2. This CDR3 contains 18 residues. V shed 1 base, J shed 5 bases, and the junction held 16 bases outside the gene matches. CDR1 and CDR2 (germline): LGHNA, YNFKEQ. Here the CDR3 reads CASSQAQLRAGVRETQYF. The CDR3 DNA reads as TGTGCCAGCAGCCAAGCTCAACTTCGGGCGGGAGTGCGGGAGACCCAGTACTTC.

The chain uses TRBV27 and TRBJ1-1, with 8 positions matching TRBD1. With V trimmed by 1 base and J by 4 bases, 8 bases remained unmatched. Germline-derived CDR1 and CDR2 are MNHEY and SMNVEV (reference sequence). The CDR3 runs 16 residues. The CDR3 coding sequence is TGTGCCAGCAGTTTATATGGACAGGGAGGGTTCACTGAAGCTTTCTTT. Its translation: CASSLYGQGGFTEAFF.

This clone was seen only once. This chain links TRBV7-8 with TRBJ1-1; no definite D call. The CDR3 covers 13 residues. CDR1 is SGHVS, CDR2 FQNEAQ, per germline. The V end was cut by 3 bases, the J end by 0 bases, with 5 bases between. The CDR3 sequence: CASSFAMNTEAFF. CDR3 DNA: TGTGCCAGCAGCTTCGCGATGAACACTGAAGCTTTCTTT.

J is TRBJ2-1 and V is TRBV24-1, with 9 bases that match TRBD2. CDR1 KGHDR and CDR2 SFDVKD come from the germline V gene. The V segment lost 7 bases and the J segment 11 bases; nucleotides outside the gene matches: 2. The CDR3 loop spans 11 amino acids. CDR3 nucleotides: TGTGCCACCAGAGGGACTAGCCAGCAGTTCTTC. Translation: CATRGTSQQFF.

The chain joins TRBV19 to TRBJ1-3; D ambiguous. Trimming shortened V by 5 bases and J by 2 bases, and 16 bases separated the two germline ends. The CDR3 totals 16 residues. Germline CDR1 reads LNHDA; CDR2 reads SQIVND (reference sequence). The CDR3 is CASSRTTGSTGNTIYF. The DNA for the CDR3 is TGTGCCAGTAGTCGGACCACGGGAAGTACTGGAAACACCATATATTTT.

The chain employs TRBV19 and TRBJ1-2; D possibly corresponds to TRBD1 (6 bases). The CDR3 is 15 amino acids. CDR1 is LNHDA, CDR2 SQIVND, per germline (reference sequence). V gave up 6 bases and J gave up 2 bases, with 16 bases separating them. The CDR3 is CASSDPGARNYGYTF. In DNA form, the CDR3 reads TGTGCCAGTAGCGACCCAGGGGCCCGGAACTATGGCTACACCTTC.

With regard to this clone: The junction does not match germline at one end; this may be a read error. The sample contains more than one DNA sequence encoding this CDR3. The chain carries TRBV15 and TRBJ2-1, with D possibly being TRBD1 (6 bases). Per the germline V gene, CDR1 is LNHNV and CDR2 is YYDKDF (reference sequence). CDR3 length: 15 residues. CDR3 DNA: TGTGCTACCAGCAGAGAACAGGGTCAGAGCGATGAGCAGTTCTTC. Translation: CATSREQGQSDEQFF.

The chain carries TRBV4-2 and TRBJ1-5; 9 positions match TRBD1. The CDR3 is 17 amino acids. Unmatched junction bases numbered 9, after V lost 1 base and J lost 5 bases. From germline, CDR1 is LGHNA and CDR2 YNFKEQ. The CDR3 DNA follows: TGTGCCAGCAGCCAAGCCTTGGGACAGGGAGAGGATCAGCCCCAGCATTTT. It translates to CASSQALGQGEDQPQHF.

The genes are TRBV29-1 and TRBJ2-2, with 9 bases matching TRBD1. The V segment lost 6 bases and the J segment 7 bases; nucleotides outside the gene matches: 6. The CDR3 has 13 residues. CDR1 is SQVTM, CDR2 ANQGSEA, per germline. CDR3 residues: CSVKTGGGGELFF. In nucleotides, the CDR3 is TGCAGCGTCAAGACAGGGGGAGGCGGGGAGCTGTTTTTT.

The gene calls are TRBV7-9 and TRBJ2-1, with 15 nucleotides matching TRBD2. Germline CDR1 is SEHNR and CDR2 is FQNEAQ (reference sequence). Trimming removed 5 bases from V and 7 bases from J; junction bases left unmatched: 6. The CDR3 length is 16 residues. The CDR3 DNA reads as TGTGCCAGCAGCCGCGCCGGGACTAGCGGGAGGAATGAGCAGTTCTTC. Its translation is CASSRAGTSGRNEQFF.

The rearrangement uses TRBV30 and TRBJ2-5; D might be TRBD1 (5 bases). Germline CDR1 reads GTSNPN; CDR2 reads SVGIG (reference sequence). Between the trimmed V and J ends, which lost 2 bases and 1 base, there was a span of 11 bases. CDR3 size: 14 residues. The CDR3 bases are TGTGCCTGGAGTCCGACAGCCATCCAAGAGACCCAGTACTTC. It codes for CAWSPTAIQETQYF.

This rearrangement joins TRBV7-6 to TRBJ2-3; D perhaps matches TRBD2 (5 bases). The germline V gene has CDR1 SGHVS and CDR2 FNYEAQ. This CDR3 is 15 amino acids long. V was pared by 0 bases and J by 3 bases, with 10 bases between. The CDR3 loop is CASSLAGAYTDTQYF. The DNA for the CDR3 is TGTGCCAGCAGCTTAGCGGGAGCTTATACAGATACGCAGTATTTT.

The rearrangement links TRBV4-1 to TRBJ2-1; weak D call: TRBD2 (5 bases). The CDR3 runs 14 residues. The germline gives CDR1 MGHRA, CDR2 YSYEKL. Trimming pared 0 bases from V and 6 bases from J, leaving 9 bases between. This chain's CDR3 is CASSQDRRRNEQFF. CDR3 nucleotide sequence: TGCGCCAGCAGCCAAGATAGGAGGCGCAATGAGCAGTTCTTC.

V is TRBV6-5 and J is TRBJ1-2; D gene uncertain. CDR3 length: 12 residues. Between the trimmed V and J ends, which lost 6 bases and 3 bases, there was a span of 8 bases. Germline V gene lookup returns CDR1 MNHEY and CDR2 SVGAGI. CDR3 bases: TGTGCCAGCAGGGCCGGGGACTATGGCTACACCTTC. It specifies CASRAGDYGYTF.

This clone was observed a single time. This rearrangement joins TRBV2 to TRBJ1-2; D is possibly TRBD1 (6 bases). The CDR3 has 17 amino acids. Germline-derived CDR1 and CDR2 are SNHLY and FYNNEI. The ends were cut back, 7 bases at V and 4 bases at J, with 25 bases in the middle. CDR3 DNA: TGTGCCAGCACCGGTGGGGGGGCGGCAGAGGAAGGCTATGGCTACACCTTC. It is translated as CASTGGGAAEEGYGYTF.